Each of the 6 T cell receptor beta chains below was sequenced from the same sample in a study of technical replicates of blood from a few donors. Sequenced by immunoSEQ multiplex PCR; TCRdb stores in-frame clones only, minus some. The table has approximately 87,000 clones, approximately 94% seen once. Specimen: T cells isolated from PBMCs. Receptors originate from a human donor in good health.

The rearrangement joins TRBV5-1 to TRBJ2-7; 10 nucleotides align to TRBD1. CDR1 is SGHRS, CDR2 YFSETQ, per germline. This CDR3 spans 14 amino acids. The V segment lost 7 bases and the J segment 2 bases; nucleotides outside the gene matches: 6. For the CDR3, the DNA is TGCGCCAGCGGAGGACAGGGGGAAACCTACGAGCAGTACTTC. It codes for CASGGQGETYEQYF. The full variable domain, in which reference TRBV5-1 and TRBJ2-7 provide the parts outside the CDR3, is KAGVTQTPRYLIKTRGQQVTLSCSPISGHRSVSWYQQTPGQGLQFLFEYFSETQRNKGNFPGRFSGRQFSNSRSEMNVSTLELGDSALYLCASGGQGETYEQYFGPGTRLTVT.

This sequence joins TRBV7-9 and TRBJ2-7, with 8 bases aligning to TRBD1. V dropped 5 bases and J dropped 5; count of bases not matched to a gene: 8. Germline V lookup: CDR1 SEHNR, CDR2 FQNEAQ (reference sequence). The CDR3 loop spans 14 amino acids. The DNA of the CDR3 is TGTGCCAGCAGCCCCCGACAGGGGACCCACGAGCAGTACTTC. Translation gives CASSPRQGTHEQYF.

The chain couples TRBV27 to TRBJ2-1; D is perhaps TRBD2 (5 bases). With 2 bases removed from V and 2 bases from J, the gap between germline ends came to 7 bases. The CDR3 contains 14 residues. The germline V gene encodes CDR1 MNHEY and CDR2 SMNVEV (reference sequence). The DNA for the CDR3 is TGTGCCAGCAGTTTACAGCGGACCTACAATGAGCAGTTCTTC. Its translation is CASSLQRTYNEQFF.

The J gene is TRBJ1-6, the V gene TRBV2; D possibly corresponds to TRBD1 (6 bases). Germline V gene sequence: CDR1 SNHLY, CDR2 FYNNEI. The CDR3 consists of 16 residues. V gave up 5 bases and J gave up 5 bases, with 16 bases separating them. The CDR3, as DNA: TGTGCCAGCAGTAGCCAGGGGAGTCTAAATAATTCACCCCTCCACTTT. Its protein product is CASSSQGSLNNSPLHF.

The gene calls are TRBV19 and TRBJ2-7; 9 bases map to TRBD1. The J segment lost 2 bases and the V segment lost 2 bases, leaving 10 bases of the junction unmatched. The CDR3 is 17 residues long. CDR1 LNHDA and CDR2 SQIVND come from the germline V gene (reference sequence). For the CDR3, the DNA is TGTGCCAGTAGTATAAGGGGCCGGGACAGGGTTGCCTACGAGCAGTACTTC. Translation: CASSIRGRDRVAYEQYF.

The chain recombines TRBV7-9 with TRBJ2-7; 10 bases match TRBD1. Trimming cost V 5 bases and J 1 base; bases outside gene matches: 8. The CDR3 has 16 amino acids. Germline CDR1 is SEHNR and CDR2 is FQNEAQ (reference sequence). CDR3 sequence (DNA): TGTGCCAGCAGCCCCAATGCGGGACAGGGGTCCTACGAGCAGTACTTC. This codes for CASSPNAGQGSYEQYF.